The clone carrying this TCR beta chain was counted ten times or more. Trimming pared 2 bases from V and 3 bases from J, leaving 30 bases between. There are 21 residues in the CDR3. The germline V gene has CDR1 MNHEY and CDR2 SVGEGT. This entry belongs to a study of T cells after yellow fever vaccination. Across the whole study: CD3, CD45RA, CCR7 and CD95 sorting yielded EM, EMRA, CM and Tscm memory subsets.

The TCR cDNA carried a universal primer site and UMIs from 5'RACE template switching. Via MiXCR, TCRdb re-called the 5' RACE reads, giving one row per CDR3 protein. The sample shows over 5,000 distinct CDR3 sequences, about 6.1% of them seen only once. Findings of the study overall: Post-booster samples contained most primary-vaccination clones (approximately 95% CD4, around 88% CD8). Sorted memory cells at day 0 lacked detectable levels of almost all vaccine-responding clonotypes.

This TCR was recovered from a man between 18 and 35 years old who received the YFV17D yellow fever vaccine. The sequenced sample was PBMCs, either bulk or a sorted T-cell subset (CD4+, CD8+, memory, or dextramer-sorted; not recorded which), obtained more than 14 days after the first yellow fever vaccination. This chain uses TRBV6-2 or TRBV6-3 with TRBJ2-3; D is ambiguous. As DNA, the CDR3 is TGTGCCAGCAGTTACCGCGGCGGAAGCCTCCCTTCTGCCCGTGGAACAGATACGCAGTATTTT. Translated, it gives CASSYRGGSLPSARGTDTQYF.